The 17 T cell receptor beta chains below were found in one sample sequenced in a study of tumor and adjacent non-tumor tissue in lung cancer. This sample's RNA came from whole unsorted tissue. A modified ARM-PCR protocol with three rounds of nested PCR amplified TCRbeta. From the multiplex PCR reads, TCRdb called clonotypes with MiXCR, one entry per CDR3 protein. The sample lists approximately 86,000 distinct CDR3 sequences; 55% to 80% were seen once. Sequences were obtained from lung tumor tissue. All receptors derive from a woman aged 40 to 49 with non-small cell lung cancer.

A few counts support this clonotype. The chain joins TRBV19 to TRBJ2-1; D ambiguous. V lost 0 bases, J lost 8 bases, and 14 bases lay in between. This CDR3 region has 15 residues. Germline CDR1 and CDR2: LNHDA and SQIVND (reference sequence). The CDR3 DNA sequence: TGTGCCAGTAGTATAGATCGTCTTGGTGGGGATGAGCAGTTCTTC. Residues: CASSIDRLGGDEQFF.

This clonotype has just one count. The chain links TRBV11-2 to TRBJ2-5, with D perhaps matching TRBD2 (6 bases). The CDR3 has 16 residues. Deletions cut 7 bases from V and 1 base from J, with 19 bases between. CDR1 is SGHAT and CDR2 is FQNNGV in the germline V gene. CDR3 in amino acids: CASNQVGRRAQETQYF. The CDR3 DNA is TGTGCCAGCAACCAAGTTGGGCGGAGGGCCCAAGAGACCCAGTACTTC.

A remark on this clonotype: One end of the junction varies from germline; a read error may be responsible. The chain carries TRBV5-6 and TRBJ2-2; D not resolved. Looked up from germline, CDR1 is SGHDT and CDR2 is YYEEEE. The CDR3 extends over 16 amino acids. Written as DNA, the CDR3 is TGTGCCAGCACCTTGGGCATGGCCGAGCCCCCCGGGGAGCTGTTTTTT. Its protein product is CASTLGMAEPPGELFF.

A note on this clonotype: The missing conserved phenylalanine or tryptophan at the end of this CDR3 makes a read error likely. The chain combines TRBV20-1 with TRBJ1-4, with TRBD1 as a possible D gene (6 bases). Trimming took 2 bases from V and 14 from J, leaving 12 bases between them. The CDR3 consists of 11 residues. Germline V gene sequence: CDR1 DFQATT, CDR2 SNEGSKA (reference sequence). Here the CDR3 DNA reads TGCAGTGCTAGACCCGACAGGAGGCTGTTTTCT. It codes for CSARPDRRLFS.

About this clonotype itself: The junction and the germline gene differ at one end; a read error may be behind it. The chain recombines TRBV4-1 with TRBJ1-1; D remains ambiguous. The CDR3 has 15 residues. In germline, CDR1 is MGHRA, CDR2 YSYEKL. CDR3 amino acids: CASIQASFWDTEAFF. CDR3 coding DNA: TGCGCCAGCATCCAAGCGTCTTTCTGGGACACTGAAGCTTTCTTT.

The chain couples TRBV5-1 to TRBJ2-7; possibly TRBD1 or TRBD2 for D (5 bases each). Germline CDR1 SGHRS, CDR2 YFSETQ. Trimming removed 3 bases from V and 8 bases from J, with 15 bases in between. The CDR3 loop spans 13 amino acids. The CDR3 DNA is TGCGCCAGCAGCTCCGGGACGCAGGGCAAGCAGTACTTC. It codes for CASSSGTQGKQYF.

At least ten counts were recorded for this clonotype. This rearrangement joins TRBV7-8 to TRBJ1-6; tentatively, D is TRBD1 (6 bases). The CDR3 runs to 15 residues. V shed 5 bases and J shed 13 bases, with 21 bases lying between them. Germline CDR1 and CDR2: SGHVS and FQNEAQ. In nucleotides, the CDR3 is TGTGCCAGCAGCCCTTACAGGGCTCAGAGTTCCCCCCTCCACTTT. This codes for CASSPYRAQSSPLHF. The variable domain in full, with the rest retrieved from reference TRBV7-8 and TRBJ1-6, is GAGVSQSPRYKVAKRGQDVALRCDPISGHVSLFWYQQALGQGPEFLTYFQNEAQLDKSGLPSDRFFAERPEGSVSTLKIQRTQQEDSAVYLCASSPYRAQSSPLHFGNGTRLTVT.

This clonotype turned up a few times. A read error may account for a junction end that differs from germline. The chain carries TRBV29-1 and TRBJ2-6; possible D gene TRBD2, 6 bases. The CDR3 runs to 15 residues. The germline V gene has CDR1 SQVTM and CDR2 ANQGSEA. CDR3: CSVESRDSGANVPTF. The DNA of the CDR3 is TGCAGCGTTGAATCGAGGGACTCTGGGGCCAACGTCCCGACTTTC.

Worth noting for this clonotype: It may be a read error: a sequence one base away is much more abundant. In this CDR3 the conserved last residue, phenylalanine or tryptophan, is missing, so a read error is likely. The J gene is TRBJ1-5, the V gene TRBV20-1; possibly TRBD1 for D (5 bases). Germline V gene sequence: CDR1 DFQATT, CDR2 SNEGSKA (reference sequence). The V end was cut by 5 bases, the J end by 3 bases, with 17 bases between. CDR3 length: 15 residues. As DNA, the CDR3 is TGCAGTGCTTCCCCACAGGCCTATTACAATCAGCCCCAGCATATT. This translates into CSASPQAYYNQPQHI.

About this clonotype: At one end, the junction sequence differs from germline, possibly due to a read error. This sequence joins TRBV20-1 and TRBJ2-7; 7 nucleotides match TRBD2. The CDR3 has 13 amino acids. Germline assignment: CDR1 DFQATT and CDR2 SNEGSKA (reference sequence). The CDR3 region has the DNA TGCAGTGCTTCTAGCGGAACCTCCTACGACCAGTACTTC. This translates into CSASSGTSYDQYF.

A word on this clonotype: The germline gene is not matched at one end of the junction; a read error may be the cause. The chain couples TRBV28 to TRBJ2-2; possible D gene TRBD2, 5 bases. The length of the CDR3 is 14 residues. The V gene's germline CDR1 is MDHEN and CDR2 SYDVKM. The CDR3 DNA is TGTGCCAGCAGCTACGAGACTGAGACCGGGGAGCTGTTCTTT. Translating it yields CASSYETETGELFF.

Comment on this clonotype: At one end the junction does not follow the germline gene, possibly because of a read error. The gene calls are TRBV28 and TRBJ2-5; TRBD2 aligns across 8 bases. Germline V gene lookup returns CDR1 MDHEN and CDR2 SYDVKM. The CDR3 extends over 16 amino acids. The CDR3 region has the DNA TGTGTCAGCAGTTCCCCGGGACTAGTGATTAGCGAGACCCAGTACTTC. This codes for CVSSSPGLVISETQYF.

The chain recombines TRBV12-3 or TRBV12-4 with TRBJ2-2; 8 nucleotides agree with TRBD2. The CDR3 totals 16 residues. The CDR3 loop reads CTGRAGGALRTGELFF. In nucleotides, the CDR3 is TGTACCGGCAGGGCCGGGGGGGCCCTCCGCACCGGGGAGCTGTTTTTT.

This clonotype was counted ten times or more. The J gene is TRBJ2-2, the V gene TRBV5-1; D is unclear. There are 13 residues in the CDR3. From germline, CDR1 is SGHRS and CDR2 YFSETQ. Trimming pared 2 bases from V and 1 base from J, leaving 3 bases between. Written as DNA, the CDR3 is TGCGCCAGCAGCTTCCAGAACACCGGGGAGCTGTTTTTT. Translating it yields CASSFQNTGELFF.

About this clonotype: In this CDR3 the conserved last residue, phenylalanine or tryptophan, is missing, so a read error is likely. The chain links TRBV4-1 to TRBJ2-7, with 7 nucleotides matching TRBD2. Per the germline V gene, CDR1 is MGHRA and CDR2 is YSYEKL. CDR3 length: 16 amino acids. In nucleotides, the CDR3 is TGCGCCAGCAGCCAAAACCCGTCGGCGGGAGTCTACGAACAGTACATC. Translation gives CASSQNPSAGVYEQYI.

This clonotype was counted a few times. V and J are TRBV29-1 and TRBJ2-3; 8 nucleotides agree with TRBD2. This CDR3 spans 15 amino acids. Germline assignment: CDR1 SQVTM and CDR2 ANQGSEA. V lost 7 bases and J lost 7; bases outside the gene matches: 16. In DNA form, the CDR3 reads TGCAGCGCTCAAGGACTGGCGGGAGGTTTGAATACGCAGTATTTT. Residues: CSAQGLAGGLNTQYF.

Points on this clonotype: At one end the junction does not follow the germline gene, possibly because of a read error. The chain combines TRBV11-2 with TRBJ1-1, with D uncertain. This CDR3 has 12 amino acids. Germline CDR1 SGHAT, CDR2 FQNNGV. In DNA, the CDR3 is TGTGCCAGCAGCTCGCGACATTCTAAAGCTGTCTTT. Its protein product is CASSSRHSKAVF.